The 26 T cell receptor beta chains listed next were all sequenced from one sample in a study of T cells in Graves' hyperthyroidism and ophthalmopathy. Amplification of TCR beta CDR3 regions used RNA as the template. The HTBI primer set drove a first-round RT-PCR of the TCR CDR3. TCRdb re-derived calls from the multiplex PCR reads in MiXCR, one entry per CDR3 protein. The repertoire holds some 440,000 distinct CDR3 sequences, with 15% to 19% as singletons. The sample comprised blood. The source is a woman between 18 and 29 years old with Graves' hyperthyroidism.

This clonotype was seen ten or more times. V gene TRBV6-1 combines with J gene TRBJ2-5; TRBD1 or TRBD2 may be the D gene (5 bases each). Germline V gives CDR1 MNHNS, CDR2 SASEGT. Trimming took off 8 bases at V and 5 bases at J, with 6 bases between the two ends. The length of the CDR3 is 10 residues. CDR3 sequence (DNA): TGTGCCAGCTGGGGGGAGACCCAGTACTTC. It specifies CASWGETQYF.

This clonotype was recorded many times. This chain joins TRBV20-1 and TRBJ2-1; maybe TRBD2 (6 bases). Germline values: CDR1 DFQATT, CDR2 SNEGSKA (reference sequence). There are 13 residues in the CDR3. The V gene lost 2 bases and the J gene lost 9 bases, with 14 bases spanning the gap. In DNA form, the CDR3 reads TGCAGTGCTAGAAGGGGCGGGACCGGTGAGCAGTTCTTC. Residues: CSARRGGTGEQFF.

This CDR3 is CSVEGRGSAFF. The CDR3 nucleotides are TGCAGCGTTGAAGGAAGGGGTTCTGCTTTCTTT. The J gene is TRBJ1-1, the V gene TRBV29-1, with D tentatively TRBD1 (5 bases). Trimming took 1 base from V and 11 from J, leaving 11 bases between them. This CDR3 region has 11 residues. Germline CDR1 reads SQVTM; CDR2 reads ANQGSEA.

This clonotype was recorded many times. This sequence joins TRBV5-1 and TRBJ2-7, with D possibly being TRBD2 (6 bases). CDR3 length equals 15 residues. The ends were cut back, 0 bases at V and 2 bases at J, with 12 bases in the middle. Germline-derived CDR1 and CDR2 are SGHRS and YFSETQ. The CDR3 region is CASSLDAGRPYEQYF. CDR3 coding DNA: TGCGCCAGCAGCTTGGACGCCGGGAGACCCTACGAGCAGTACTTC.

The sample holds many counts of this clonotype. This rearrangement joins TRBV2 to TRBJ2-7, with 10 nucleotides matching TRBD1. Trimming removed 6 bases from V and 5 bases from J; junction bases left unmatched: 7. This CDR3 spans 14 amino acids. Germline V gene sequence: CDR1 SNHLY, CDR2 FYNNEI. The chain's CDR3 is CASSTGTGVNEQYF. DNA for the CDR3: TGTGCCAGCAGCACCGGGACAGGGGTCAACGAGCAGTACTTC.

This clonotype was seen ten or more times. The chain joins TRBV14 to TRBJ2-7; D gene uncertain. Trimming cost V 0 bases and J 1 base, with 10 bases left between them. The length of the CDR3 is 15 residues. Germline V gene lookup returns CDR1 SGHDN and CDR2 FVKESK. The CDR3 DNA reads TGTGCCAGCAGCCAAGACGGGCGGAAGTCCTACGAGCAGTACTTC. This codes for CASSQDGRKSYEQYF.

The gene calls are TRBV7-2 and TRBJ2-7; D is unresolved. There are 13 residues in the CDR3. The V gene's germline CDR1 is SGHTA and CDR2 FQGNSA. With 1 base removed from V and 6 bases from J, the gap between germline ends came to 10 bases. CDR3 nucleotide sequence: TGTGCCAGCAGCTTAGTTGGCTCAGCCGAGCAGTACTTC. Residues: CASSLVGSAEQYF.

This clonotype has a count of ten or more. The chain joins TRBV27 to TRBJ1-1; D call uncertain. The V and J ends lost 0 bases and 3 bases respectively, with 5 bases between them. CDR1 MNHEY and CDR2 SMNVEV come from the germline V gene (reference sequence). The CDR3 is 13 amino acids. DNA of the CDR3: TGTGCCAGCAGTTTATCCAGGTACACTGAAGCTTTCTTT. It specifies CASSLSRYTEAFF.

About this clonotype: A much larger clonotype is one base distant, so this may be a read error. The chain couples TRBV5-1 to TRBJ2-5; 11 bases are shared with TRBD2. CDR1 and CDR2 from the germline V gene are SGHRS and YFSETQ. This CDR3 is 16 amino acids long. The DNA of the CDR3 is TGCGCCAGCGGCTTCCAACTAGCGGGAGTACAAGAGACCCAGTACTTC. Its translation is CASGFQLAGVQETQYF.

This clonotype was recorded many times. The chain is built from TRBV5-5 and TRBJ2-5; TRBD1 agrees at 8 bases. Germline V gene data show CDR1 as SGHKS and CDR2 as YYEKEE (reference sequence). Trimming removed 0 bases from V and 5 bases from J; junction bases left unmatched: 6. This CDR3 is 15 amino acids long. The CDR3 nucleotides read TGTGCCAGCAGCTTGGGGACAGGGTCCGGTGAGACCCAGTACTTC. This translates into CASSLGTGSGETQYF.

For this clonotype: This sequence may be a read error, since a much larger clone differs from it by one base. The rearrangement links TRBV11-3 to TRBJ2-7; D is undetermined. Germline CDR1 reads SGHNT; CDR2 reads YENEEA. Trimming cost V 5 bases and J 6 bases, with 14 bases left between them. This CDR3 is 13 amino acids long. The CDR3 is CASSREAPTEQYF. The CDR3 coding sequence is TGTGCCAGCAGCCGAGAGGCACCCACCGAGCAGTACTTC. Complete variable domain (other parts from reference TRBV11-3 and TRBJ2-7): EAGVVQSPRYKIIEKKQPVAFWCNPISGHNTLYWYLQNLGQGPELLIRYENEEAVDDSQLPKDRFSAERLKGVDSTLKIQPAELGDSAVYLCASSREAPTEQYFGPGTRLTVT.

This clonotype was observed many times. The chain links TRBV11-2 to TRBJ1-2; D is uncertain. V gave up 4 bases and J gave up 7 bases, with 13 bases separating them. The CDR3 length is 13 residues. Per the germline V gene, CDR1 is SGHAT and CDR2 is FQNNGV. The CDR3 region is CASSYTGFGGYTF. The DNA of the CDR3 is TGTGCCAGCAGCTACACCGGGTTCGGTGGCTACACCTTC.

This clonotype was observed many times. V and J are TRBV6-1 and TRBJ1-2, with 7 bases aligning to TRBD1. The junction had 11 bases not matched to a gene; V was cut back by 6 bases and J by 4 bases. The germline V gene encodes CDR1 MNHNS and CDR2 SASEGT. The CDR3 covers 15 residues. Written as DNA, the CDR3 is TGTGCCAGCAGCGAGGGGACAGCTGATTTCTATGGCTACACCTTC. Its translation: CASSEGTADFYGYTF.

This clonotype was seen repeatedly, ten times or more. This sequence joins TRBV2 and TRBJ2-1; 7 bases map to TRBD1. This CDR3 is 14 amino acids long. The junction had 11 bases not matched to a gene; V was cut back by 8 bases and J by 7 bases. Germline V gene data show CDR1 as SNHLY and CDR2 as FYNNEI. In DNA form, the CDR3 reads TGTGCCAGCGACCGGGACAGACATAAAAATGAGCAGTTCTTC. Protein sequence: CASDRDRHKNEQFF.

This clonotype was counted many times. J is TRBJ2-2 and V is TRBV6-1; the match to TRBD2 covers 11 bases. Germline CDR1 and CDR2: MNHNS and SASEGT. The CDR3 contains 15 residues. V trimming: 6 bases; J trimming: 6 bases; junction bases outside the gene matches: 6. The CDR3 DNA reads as TGTGCCAGCAGGGGGACTAGCGGAGACCCCGGGGAGCTGTTTTTT. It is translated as CASRGTSGDPGELFF.

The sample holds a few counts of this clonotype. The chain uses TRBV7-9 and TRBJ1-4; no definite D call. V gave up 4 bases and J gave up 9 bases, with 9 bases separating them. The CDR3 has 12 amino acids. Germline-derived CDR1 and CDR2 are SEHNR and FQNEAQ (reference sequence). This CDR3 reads CASSSPGKKLFF. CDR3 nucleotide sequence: TGTGCCAGCAGCTCCCCGGGAAAAAAACTGTTTTTT.

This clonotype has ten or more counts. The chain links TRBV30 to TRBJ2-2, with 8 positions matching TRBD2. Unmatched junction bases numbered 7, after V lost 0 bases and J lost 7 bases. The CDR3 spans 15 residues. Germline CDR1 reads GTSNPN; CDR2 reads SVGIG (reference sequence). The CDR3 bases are TGTGCCTGGAGTGTAGGAGTAGCGGGAATCGGGGAGCTGTTTTTT. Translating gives CAWSVGVAGIGELFF.

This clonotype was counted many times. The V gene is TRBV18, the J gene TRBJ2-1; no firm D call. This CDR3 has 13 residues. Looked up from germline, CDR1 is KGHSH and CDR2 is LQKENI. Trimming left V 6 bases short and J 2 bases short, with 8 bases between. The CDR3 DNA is TGTGCCAGCTCCATCGACACCTACAATGAGCAGTTCTTC. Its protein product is CASSIDTYNEQFF.

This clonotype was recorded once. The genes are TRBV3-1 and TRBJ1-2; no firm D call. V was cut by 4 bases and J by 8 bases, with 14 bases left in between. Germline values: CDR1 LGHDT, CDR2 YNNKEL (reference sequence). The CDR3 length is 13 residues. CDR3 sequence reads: CASSLRTHRGYTF. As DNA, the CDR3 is TGTGCCAGCAGCCTCCGAACTCATAGGGGCTACACCTTC.

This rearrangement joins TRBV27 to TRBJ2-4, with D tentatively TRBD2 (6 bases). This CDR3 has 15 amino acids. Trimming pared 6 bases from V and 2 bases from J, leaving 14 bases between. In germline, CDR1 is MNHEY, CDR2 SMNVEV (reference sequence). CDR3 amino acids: CASRGVGGTKNIQYF. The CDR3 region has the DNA TGTGCCAGCAGGGGAGTCGGCGGGACCAAAAACATTCAGTACTTC.

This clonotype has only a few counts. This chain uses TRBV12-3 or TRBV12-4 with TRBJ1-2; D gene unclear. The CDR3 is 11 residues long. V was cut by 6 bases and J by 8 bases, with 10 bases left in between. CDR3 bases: TGTGCCAGCAGCCAGGCGGGAGGCTACACCTTC. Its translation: CASSQAGGYTF.

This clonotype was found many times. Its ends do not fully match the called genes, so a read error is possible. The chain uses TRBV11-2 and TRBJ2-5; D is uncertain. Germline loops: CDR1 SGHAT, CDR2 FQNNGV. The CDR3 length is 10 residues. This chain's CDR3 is CASSQGTQYF. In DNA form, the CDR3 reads TGTGCCAGCAGCCAAGGGACCCAGTACTTC.

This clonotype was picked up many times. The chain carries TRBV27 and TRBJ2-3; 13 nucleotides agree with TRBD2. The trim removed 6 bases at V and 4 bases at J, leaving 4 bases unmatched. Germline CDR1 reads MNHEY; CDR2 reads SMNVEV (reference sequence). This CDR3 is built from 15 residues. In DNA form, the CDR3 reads TGTGCCAGCAGAATACTAGCGGGAGGGGCAGATACGCAGTATTTT. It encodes CASRILAGGADTQYF.

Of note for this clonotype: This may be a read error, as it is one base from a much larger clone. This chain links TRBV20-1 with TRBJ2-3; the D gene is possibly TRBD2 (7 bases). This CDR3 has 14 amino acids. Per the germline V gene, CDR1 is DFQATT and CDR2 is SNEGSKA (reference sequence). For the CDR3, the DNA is TGCAGTGCTAGTGGGGGGGGCCTCACAGATACGCAGTGTTTT. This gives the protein CSASGGGLTDTQCF.

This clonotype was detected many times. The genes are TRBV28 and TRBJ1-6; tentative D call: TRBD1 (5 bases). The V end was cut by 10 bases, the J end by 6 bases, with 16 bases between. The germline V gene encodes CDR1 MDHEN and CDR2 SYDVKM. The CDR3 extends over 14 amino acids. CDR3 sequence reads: CATSGTLFNSPLHF. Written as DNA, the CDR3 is TGTGCCACCTCCGGGACGCTTTTTAATTCACCCCTCCACTTT.

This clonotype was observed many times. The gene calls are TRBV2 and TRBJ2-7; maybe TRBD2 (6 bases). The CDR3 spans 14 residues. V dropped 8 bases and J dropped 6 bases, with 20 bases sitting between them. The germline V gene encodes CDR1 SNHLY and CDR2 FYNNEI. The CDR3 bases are TGTGCCAGCGGGTACCGGGGGTCCACGGGCGAGCAGTACTTC. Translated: CASGYRGSTGEQYF.